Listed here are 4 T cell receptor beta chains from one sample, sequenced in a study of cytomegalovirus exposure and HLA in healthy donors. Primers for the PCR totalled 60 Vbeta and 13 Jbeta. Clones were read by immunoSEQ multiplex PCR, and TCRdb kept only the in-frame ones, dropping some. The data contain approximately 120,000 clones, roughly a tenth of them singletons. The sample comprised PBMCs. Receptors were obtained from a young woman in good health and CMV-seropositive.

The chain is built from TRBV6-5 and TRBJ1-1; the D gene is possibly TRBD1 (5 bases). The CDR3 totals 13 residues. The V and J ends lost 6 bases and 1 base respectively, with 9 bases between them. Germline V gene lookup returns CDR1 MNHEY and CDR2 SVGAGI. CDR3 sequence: CASRERGNTEAFF. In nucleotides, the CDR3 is TGTGCCAGCAGAGAAAGGGGGAACACTGAAGCTTTCTTT.

This CDR3 is CASSLAGTGNEQFF. The CDR3 nucleotides are TGTGCCAGCAGCTTGGCGGGAACCGGCAATGAGCAGTTCTTC. V is TRBV7-9 and J is TRBJ2-1, with a possible D match to TRBD2 (6 bases). The CDR3 covers 14 residues. Trimming left V 3 bases short and J 6 bases short, with 12 bases between. Germline-derived CDR1 and CDR2 are SEHNR and FQNEAQ (reference sequence).

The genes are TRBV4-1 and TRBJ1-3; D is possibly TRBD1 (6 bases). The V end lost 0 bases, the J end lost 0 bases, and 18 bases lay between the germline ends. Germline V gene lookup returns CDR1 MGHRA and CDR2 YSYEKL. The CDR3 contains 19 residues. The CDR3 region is CASSQDLGTYLNSGNTIYF. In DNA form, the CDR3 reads TGCGCCAGCAGCCAAGATCTAGGGACATACTTAAACTCTGGAAACACCATATATTTT.

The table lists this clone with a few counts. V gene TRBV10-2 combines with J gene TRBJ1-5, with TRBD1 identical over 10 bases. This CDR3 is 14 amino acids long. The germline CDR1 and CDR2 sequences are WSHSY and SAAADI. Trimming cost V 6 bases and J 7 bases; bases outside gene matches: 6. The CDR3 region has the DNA TGCGCCAGCAGGGGACAGGGGCAGGGCCAGCCCCAGCATTTT. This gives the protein CASRGQGQGQPQHF.